These T cell receptor beta chains were read from a single sample in a study of control samples from healthy donors and cancer patients. This table comes from immunoSEQ multiplex PCR, and its TCRdb copy is limited to in-frame clones, with some not included. The data contain about 120,000 clones, roughly nine tenths of them singletons. Sequencing was performed on blood. The source is a man aged 18 to 30 in good health. CDR3s include the opening cysteine and the closing phenylalanine or tryptophan. D genes are given only for firm matches.

CDR3 protein: CASSEEAGDSTDTQYF; D gene: .; V gene: TRBV2; J gene: TRBJ2-3
CDR3 protein: CASSWDRWDVYGYTF; D gene: TRBD1; V gene: TRBV5-8; J gene: TRBJ1-2
CDR3 protein: CASSPLGQGSPEAFF; D gene: .; V gene: TRBV18; J gene: TRBJ1-1
CDR3 protein: CASSRVFAGSWTDNSPLHF; D gene: .; V gene: TRBV6-2/TRBV6-3; J gene: TRBJ1-6
CDR3 protein: CASSLGVPEAFF; D gene: .; V gene: TRBV28; J gene: TRBJ1-1
CDR3 protein: CASSPLTVGGKTEAFF; D gene: .; V gene: TRBV27; J gene: TRBJ1-1
CDR3 protein: CSANDRESQPQHF; D gene: TRBD1; V gene: TRBV20-1; J gene: TRBJ1-5
CDR3 protein: CASSQRTLYQETQYF; D gene: .; V gene: TRBV3-1/TRBV3-2; J gene: TRBJ2-5
CDR3 protein: CASNSGDVNYGYTF; D gene: .; V gene: TRBV9; J gene: TRBJ1-2
CDR3 protein: CASSFPSGGYGYTF; D gene: .; V gene: TRBV13; J gene: TRBJ1-2
CDR3 protein: CSASGQTGELFF; D gene: .; V gene: TRBV20-1; J gene: TRBJ2-2
CDR3 protein: CASSTPDREYGYTF; D gene: .; V gene: TRBV27; J gene: TRBJ1-2